This T cell receptor beta chain was retrieved from a study of OX40 agonist ivuxolimab in advanced cancers. Study-level background: Patients received ivuxolimab, an agonistic anti-OX40 (CD134) antibody. Patients enrolled in dose escalation were diagnosed with hepatocellular carcinoma, melanoma, renal cell or head and neck cancer. Partial responses were achieved by three patients, one with hepatocellular carcinoma and two with cutaneous melanoma. Study findings and constraints: Clonal expansion in partial responders at 0.1-3.0 mg/kg ranked among the lowest.

The method was immunoSEQ multiplex PCR; TCRdb's version includes in-frame clones alone and lacks a portion of them. The sample consists of about 61,000 clones, around 83% of them appearing once. The CDR3 consists of 14 residues. The V and J ends lost 6 bases and 1 base respectively, with 13 bases between them. Germline V CDR1 and CDR2: MNHNY, SVGAGI (reference sequence). Comment on this clone: The antigen is unknown.

The TCR originated in an adult with an advanced solid tumor such as melanoma, head and neck, liver or kidney cancer. The specimen comprised CD4+ or CD8+ T cells sorted from blood, sampled in a trial of the OX40 agonist ivuxolimab. The chain carries TRBV6-6 and TRBJ2-7, with D tentatively TRBD1 or TRBD2 (7 bases each). CDR3: CASSGRGGSYEQYF. The CDR3 nucleotides read TGTGCCAGCAGCGGCAGGGGGGGGTCCTACGAGCAGTACTTC.